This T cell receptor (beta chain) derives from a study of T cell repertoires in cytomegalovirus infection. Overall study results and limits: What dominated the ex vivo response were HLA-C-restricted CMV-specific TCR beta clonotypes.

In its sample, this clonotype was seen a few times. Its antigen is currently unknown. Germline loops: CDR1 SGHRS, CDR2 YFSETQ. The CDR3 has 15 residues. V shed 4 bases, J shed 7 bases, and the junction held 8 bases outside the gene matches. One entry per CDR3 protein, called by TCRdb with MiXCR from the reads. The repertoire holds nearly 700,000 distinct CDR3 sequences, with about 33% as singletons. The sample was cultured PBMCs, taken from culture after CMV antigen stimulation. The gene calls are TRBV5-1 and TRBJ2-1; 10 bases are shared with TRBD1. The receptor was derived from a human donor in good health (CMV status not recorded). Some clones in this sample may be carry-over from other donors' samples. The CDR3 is CASSQGQGFINEQFF. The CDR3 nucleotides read TGCGCCAGCAGCCAGGGACAGGGGTTTATAAATGAGCAGTTCTTC.